This entry lists 32 T cell receptor beta chains sequenced from one sample in a study of CD8 T cells in ankylosing spondylitis. Study-wide results and caveats: Apparently characteristic of ankylosing spondylitis blood was a TCR beta motif (fewer than 10 highly homologous variants).

Each CDR3 protein gets one entry after TCRdb re-called the 5' RACE reads with MiXCR. Of fewer than 550,000 distinct CDR3 sequences listed, approximately 5.3% were seen once; the top ten hold 3% to 4.5%. The antigens these receptors bind are not known. The sample was blood, either unsorted or a sorted T cell fraction (not recorded which). These receptors originate from a male donor with ankylosing spondylitis.

At least ten counts were recorded for this clonotype. The chain recombines TRBV6-2 or TRBV6-3 with TRBJ2-4; D gene uncertain. The CDR3 is made up of 15 amino acids. Trimming took 6 bases from V and 4 from J, leaving 16 bases between them. The germline gives CDR1 MNHEY, CDR2 SVGEGT. DNA for the CDR3: TGTGCCAGCAGCCCGCGAGACACGCGAAAAAACATTCAGTACTTC. It translates to CASSPRDTRKNIQYF.

The genes are TRBV3-1 and TRBJ1-1, with a possible D match to TRBD1 (5 bases). The CDR3 covers 12 residues. In germline, CDR1 is LGHDT, CDR2 YNNKEL (reference sequence). V shed 4 bases and J shed 9 bases, with 12 bases lying between them. The CDR3 reads CASSPPNRKAFF. CDR3 nucleotide sequence: TGTGCCAGCAGCCCCCCTAACAGGAAAGCTTTCTTT.

In its sample, this clonotype was seen many times. The V and J genes are TRBV7-8 and TRBJ2-4, with D maybe TRBD1 (5 bases). The CDR3 has 17 residues. Germline CDR1 reads SGHVS; CDR2 reads FQNEAQ. Trimming removed 5 bases from V and 3 bases from J, with 20 bases in between. The CDR3 region is CASSIRTGGSHKNIQYF. In DNA, the CDR3 is TGTGCCAGCAGCATACGAACAGGCGGCAGCCACAAAAACATTCAGTACTTC.

This clonotype was seen ten or more times. The chain has TRBV7-9 and TRBJ2-6; D gene unclear. This CDR3 is built from 15 residues. The germline CDR1 and CDR2 sequences are SEHNR and FQNEAQ (reference sequence). V lost 2 bases to trimming and J lost 0 bases, with 5 bases between them. CDR3 residues: CASSLRISGANVLTF. CDR3 coding DNA: TGTGCCAGCAGCTTACGGATCTCTGGGGCCAACGTCCTGACTTTC.

The genes are TRBV20-1 and TRBJ2-1; tentatively, D is TRBD2 (6 bases). CDR3 length: 15 residues. Germline V gene data show CDR1 as DFQATT and CDR2 as SNEGSKA (reference sequence). Trimming stripped 2 bases from V and 0 bases from J, with 11 bases between. CDR3 sequence reads: CSARLGRSSYNEQFF. DNA for the CDR3: TGCAGTGCTAGACTCGGGAGAAGCTCCTACAATGAGCAGTTCTTC.

This clonotype was picked up many times. CDR3 coding DNA: TGCAGTGCTAGAGTCCGGGACAGCGAAGCTTTCTTT. Residues: CSARVRDSEAFF. The chain couples TRBV20-1 to TRBJ1-1; 7 bases align to TRBD1. The V segment lost 1 base and the J segment 8 bases; nucleotides outside the gene matches: 4. The CDR3 sequence is 12 residues long. Germline assignment: CDR1 DFQATT and CDR2 SNEGSKA (reference sequence).

This clonotype was counted at least ten times. The germline gene is not matched at one end of the junction; a read error may be the cause. The gene calls are TRBV7-2 and TRBJ2-2, with D perhaps TRBD1 or TRBD2 (5 bases each). This CDR3 has 12 amino acids. From germline, CDR1 is SGHTA and CDR2 FQGNSA. CDR3 DNA sequence: TGTGCCAGCAGCTTAGCTAAAAGGGACCCTACCTTT. The encoded protein is CASSLAKRDPTF.

This clonotype was counted many times. J is TRBJ2-3 and V is TRBV4-2; D is unresolved. V shed 3 bases and J shed 13 bases, with 8 bases lying between them. Germline CDR1 reads LGHNA; CDR2 reads YNFKEQ. This CDR3 spans 10 amino acids. The CDR3 DNA is TGTGCCAGCAGCCATCCCCCGAAGTATTTT. This codes for CASSHPPKYF.

The V call is TRBV2, the J call TRBJ2-5; no firm D call. Trimming pared 2 bases from V and 5 bases from J, leaving 9 bases between. Germline CDR1 reads SNHLY; CDR2 reads FYNNEI. This CDR3 comprises 13 residues. CDR3 in amino acids: CASSERSRETQYF. In DNA, the CDR3 is TGTGCCAGCAGTGAAAGGAGTAGGGAGACCCAGTACTTC.

This clonotype came up many times. The gene calls are TRBV29-1 and TRBJ2-7; D may be TRBD1 (5 bases). Trimming removed 6 bases from V and 2 bases from J, with 8 bases in between. Germline assignment: CDR1 SQVTM and CDR2 ANQGSEA. The CDR3 consists of 11 residues. The CDR3: CSVSRAYEQYF. The CDR3 coding sequence is TGCAGCGTCTCCAGGGCCTACGAGCAGTACTTC.

The V and J genes are TRBV10-2 and TRBJ2-7; 7 nucleotides align to TRBD1. The J segment lost 1 base and the V segment lost 3 bases, leaving 9 bases of the junction unmatched. CDR1 WSHSY and CDR2 SAAADI come from the germline V gene. The CDR3 is 16 amino acids. This chain's CDR3 is CASSDYVRQGSYEQYF. In nucleotides, the CDR3 is TGCGCCAGCAGTGACTACGTAAGACAGGGTTCCTACGAGCAGTACTTC.

This clonotype was detected many times. The chain combines TRBV12-3 or TRBV12-4 with TRBJ2-2; D may be TRBD1 or TRBD2 (5 bases each). CDR3 length equals 14 residues. Trimming took off 8 bases at V and 4 bases at J, with 14 bases between the two ends. The CDR3 DNA reads as TGTGCCAGCGGCACGCAGGGAGTCACCGGGGAGCTGTTTTTT. This gives the protein CASGTQGVTGELFF.

This clonotype was counted many times. The chain combines TRBV5-1 with TRBJ1-1, with D hard to call. Germline V gene data show CDR1 as SGHRS and CDR2 as YFSETQ. Trimming pared 5 bases from V and 1 base from J, leaving 12 bases between. This CDR3 has 14 amino acids. CDR3 sequence reads: CASRTDPGNTEAFF. The CDR3 DNA follows: TGCGCCAGCAGAACGGACCCCGGGAACACTGAAGCTTTCTTT.

This clonotype was detected ten times or more. This chain links TRBV20-1 with TRBJ1-1; D is perhaps TRBD1 (6 bases). The V gene's germline CDR1 is DFQATT and CDR2 SNEGSKA (reference sequence). The CDR3 runs to 14 residues. Trimming shortened V by 0 bases and J by 3 bases, and 11 bases separated the two germline ends. CDR3 loop: CSARDWQGYTEAFF. The DNA for the CDR3 is TGCAGTGCTAGAGATTGGCAGGGGTACACTGAAGCTTTCTTT.

In this sample, this clonotype turned up many times. The chain combines TRBV20-1 with TRBJ2-5; the D is unclear. V was shortened by 3 bases and J by 1 base, with 6 bases between the two germline ends. The germline CDR1 and CDR2 sequences are DFQATT and SNEGSKA (reference sequence). The CDR3 covers 12 residues. The CDR3 region has the DNA TGCAGTGCTAGCCGTCCCCAAGAGACCCAGTACTTC. Its protein is CSASRPQETQYF.

The table lists this clonotype with many counts. This rearrangement joins TRBV6-5 to TRBJ1-5, with a weak D call TRBD1 (6 bases). Germline loops: CDR1 MNHEY, CDR2 SVGAGI. The CDR3 is made up of 15 amino acids. V dropped 2 bases and J dropped 3 bases, with 11 bases sitting between them. This chain's CDR3 is CASSYLEGDNQPQHF. In nucleotides, the CDR3 is TGTGCCAGCAGTTACCTGGAGGGGGACAATCAGCCCCAGCATTTT.

This clonotype was seen a handful of times. The V and J genes are TRBV5-1 and TRBJ1-3; D is perhaps TRBD1 (5 bases). Germline V gene lookup returns CDR1 SGHRS and CDR2 YFSETQ. The CDR3 loop spans 12 amino acids. V was clipped by 4 bases and J by 8 bases, with 10 bases between them. CDR3 sequence: CASSPPGDTIYF. In nucleotides, the CDR3 is TGCGCCAGCAGCCCCCCGGGGGACACCATATATTTT.

This clonotype appeared a few times. The rearrangement uses TRBV4-2 and TRBJ1-5; 8 bases align to TRBD1. CDR3 size: 15 residues. The germline CDR1 and CDR2 sequences are LGHNA and YNFKEQ. J gave up 7 bases and V 0 bases, and 5 bases lay outside the gene matches. The CDR3 nucleotides read TGTGCCAGCAGCCAAGAGGACAGGGACTCACAGCCCCAGCATTTT. The encoded protein is CASSQEDRDSQPQHF.

This clonotype was observed many times. The chain carries TRBV4-1 and TRBJ2-3; 7 bases fit TRBD2. Germline V gene sequence: CDR1 MGHRA, CDR2 YSYEKL. This CDR3 contains 19 residues. V lost 4 bases to trimming and J lost 4 bases; unmatched junction nucleotides: 20. The DNA of the CDR3 is TGCGCCAGCAGCCTCGGAGCTGTTCTTGGGGGAGGGCCCTCAGATACGCAGTATTTT. This encodes CASSLGAVLGGGPSDTQYF.

This clonotype was counted many times. The CDR3 nucleotides are TGTGCCAGCAGAAAGAACCGGGACAGGGGGGTTACTGAAGCTTTCTTT. Translation gives CASRKNRDRGVTEAFF. The gene calls are TRBV6-2 or TRBV6-3 and TRBJ1-1; 11 bases map to TRBD1. V was clipped by 6 bases and J by 5 bases; unmatched bases: 11. From germline, CDR1 is MNHEY and CDR2 SVGEGT. The CDR3 length is 16 residues.

This clonotype has ten or more counts. The chain uses TRBV29-1 and TRBJ1-5; TRBD1 might be the D (5 bases). Trimming shortened V by 6 bases and J by 7 bases, and 16 bases separated the two germline ends. This CDR3 is 13 amino acids long. Germline CDR1 reads SQVTM; CDR2 reads ANQGSEA. As DNA, the CDR3 is TGCAGCGTCTCCGCTGGGGGAGGCCAGCCCCAGCATTTT. Translation gives CSVSAGGGQPQHF.

This clonotype was counted at least ten times. The V call is TRBV9, the J call TRBJ2-1; D possibly corresponds to TRBD2 (6 bases). Germline CDR1 SGDLS, CDR2 YYNGEE. The CDR3 extends over 16 amino acids. V lost 3 bases to trimming and J lost 4 bases, with 17 bases between them. The CDR3 region is CASSGGPSAPYNEQFF. Written as DNA, the CDR3 is TGTGCCAGCAGCGGAGGCCCTAGCGCCCCGTACAATGAGCAGTTCTTC.

This clonotype was detected only a few times. The J gene is TRBJ1-1, the V gene TRBV5-1, with 12 nucleotides matching TRBD1. The trim removed 5 bases at V and 6 bases at J, leaving 14 bases unmatched. CDR1 is SGHRS, CDR2 YFSETQ, per germline. The CDR3 extends over 17 amino acids. The CDR3 spells CASRQNRDRGRDAEAFF. For the CDR3, the DNA is TGCGCCAGCAGACAAAACCGGGACAGGGGGCGAGACGCTGAAGCTTTCTTT.

In this sample, this clonotype turned up many times. The chain uses TRBV7-8 and TRBJ1-2; TRBD1 aligns across 8 bases. The V and J ends lost 4 bases and 4 bases, in that order; junction bases with no gene match: 11. CDR3 length: 16 residues. In germline, CDR1 is SGHVS, CDR2 FQNEAQ. DNA for the CDR3: TGTGCCAGCAGCTCCGGAATCCGGGACAGGATCTATGGCTACACCTTC. Its translation: CASSSGIRDRIYGYTF. The entire variable domain, with the rest obtained from reference TRBV7-8 and TRBJ1-2, is as follows: GAGVSQSPRYKVAKRGQDVALRCDPISGHVSLFWYQQALGQGPEFLTYFQNEAQLDKSGLPSDRFFAERPEGSVSTLKIQRTQQEDSAVYLCASSSGIRDRIYGYTFGSGTRLTVV.

This clonotype was recorded many times. The chain uses TRBV7-9 and TRBJ2-1; D ambiguous. The germline gives CDR1 SEHNR, CDR2 FQNEAQ (reference sequence). Trimming removed 5 bases from V and 6 bases from J, with 17 bases in between. The CDR3 length is 15 residues. The CDR3 loop reads CASSPDLGVGNEQFF. The CDR3 DNA reads TGTGCCAGCAGCCCGGACCTAGGCGTCGGCAATGAGCAGTTCTTC.

CDR3 sequence: CASGVYDEQFF. CDR3 nucleotide sequence: TGTGCCAGCGGGGTATACGATGAGCAGTTCTTC. The chain combines TRBV6-6 with TRBJ2-1; no reliable D call. V was trimmed by 8 bases and J by 8 bases, leaving 10 bases between them. This CDR3 is built from 11 residues. CDR1 and CDR2 (germline): MNHNY, SVGAGI (reference sequence).

This clonotype was detected ten times or more. The chain couples TRBV5-1 to TRBJ2-6, with D unresolved. Germline V gene data show CDR1 as SGHRS and CDR2 as YFSETQ. This CDR3 has 16 residues. V shed 1 base and J shed 1 base, with 9 bases lying between them. CDR3 loop: CASSLHWDSGANVLTF. The DNA for the CDR3 is TGCGCCAGCAGCTTGCACTGGGATTCTGGGGCCAACGTCCTGACTTTC. Full variable domain (missing parts from reference TRBV5-1 and TRBJ2-6): KAGVTQTPRYLIKTRGQQVTLSCSPISGHRSVSWYQQTPGQGLQFLFEYFSETQRNKGNFPGRFSGRQFSNSRSEMNVSTLELGDSALYLCASSLHWDSGANVLTFGAGSRLTVL.

Concerning this clonotype itself: Its ends do not fully match the called genes, so a read error is possible. J is TRBJ1-5 and V is TRBV4-1; the D gene is possibly TRBD1 (5 bases). CDR3 size: 16 residues. Germline CDR1 MGHRA, CDR2 YSYEKL. CDR3 protein: CASSPGTLCGNQPQHF. CDR3 DNA: TGTGCCAGCAGCCCCGGGACCCTCTGCGGCAATCAGCCCCAGCATTTT.

This clonotype was counted at least ten times. The gene calls are TRBV7-2 and TRBJ1-5, with unresolved D. Between the trimmed V and J ends, which lost 5 bases and 8 bases, there was a span of 13 bases. The CDR3 spans 13 residues. CDR1 SGHTA and CDR2 FQGNSA come from the germline V gene. The CDR3 coding sequence is TGTGCCAGCAGCCCAAGCCGGACTAAGCCCCAGCATTTT. Translation: CASSPSRTKPQHF.

Many counts were recorded for this clonotype. The rearrangement links TRBV7-8 to TRBJ1-6; no definite D call. The germline gives CDR1 SGHVS, CDR2 FQNEAQ. V lost 6 bases, J lost 7 bases, and 10 bases lay in between. The CDR3 sequence is 13 residues long. The CDR3 region has the DNA TGTGCCAGCAGTCCGTCTTCGAATTCACCCCTCCACTTT. Amino acid sequence: CASSPSSNSPLHF.

Ten or more counts support this clonotype. This chain connects TRBV6-1 to TRBJ2-5; TRBD2 agrees at 9 bases. The CDR3 covers 14 residues. Germline V CDR1 and CDR2: MNHNS, SASEGT. J lost 1 base, V lost 7 bases, and 4 bases had no gene match. The CDR3 here is CASKSSGGQETQYF. The CDR3 DNA reads as TGTGCCAGCAAGAGTAGCGGGGGCCAAGAGACCCAGTACTTC.

This clonotype was seen many times. This rearrangement joins TRBV28 to TRBJ1-1; TRBD1 might be the D (6 bases). The germline V and J ends were trimmed by 4 bases and 0 bases, with 9 bases remaining between them. The CDR3 runs to 14 residues. Germline CDR1 and CDR2: MDHEN and SYDVKM. The CDR3 DNA reads as TGTGCCAGCAGTTCCACAGGGATGAACACTGAAGCTTTCTTT. This encodes CASSSTGMNTEAFF.